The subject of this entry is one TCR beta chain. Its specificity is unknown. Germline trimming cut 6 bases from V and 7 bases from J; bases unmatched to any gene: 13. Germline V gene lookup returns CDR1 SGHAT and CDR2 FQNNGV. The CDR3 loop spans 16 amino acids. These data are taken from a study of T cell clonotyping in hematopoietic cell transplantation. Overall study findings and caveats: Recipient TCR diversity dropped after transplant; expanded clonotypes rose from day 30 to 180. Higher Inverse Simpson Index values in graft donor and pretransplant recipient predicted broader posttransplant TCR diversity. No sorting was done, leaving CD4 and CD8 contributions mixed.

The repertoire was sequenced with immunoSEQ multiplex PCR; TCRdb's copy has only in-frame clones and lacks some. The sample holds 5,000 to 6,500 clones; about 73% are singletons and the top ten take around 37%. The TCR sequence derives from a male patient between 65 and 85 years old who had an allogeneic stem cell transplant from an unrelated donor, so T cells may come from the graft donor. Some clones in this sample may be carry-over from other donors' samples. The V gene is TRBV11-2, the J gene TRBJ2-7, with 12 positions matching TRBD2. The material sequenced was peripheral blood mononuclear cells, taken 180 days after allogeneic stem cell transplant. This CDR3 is CASSPRRLAGVEEQYF. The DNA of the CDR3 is TGTGCCAGCAGTCCCCGAAGACTAGCGGGAGTTGAAGAGCAGTACTTC.